The rows below give T cell receptor beta chains drawn from one sample of a study of OX40 agonist ivuxolimab in advanced cancers. Clones were read by immunoSEQ multiplex PCR, and TCRdb kept only the in-frame ones, dropping some. The sample consists of approximately 70,000 clones, roughly 84% of them appearing once. The sequencing used CD4+ or CD8+ T cells sorted from blood, collected in a trial of the OX40 agonist ivuxolimab. The receptors were sampled from an adult with an advanced solid tumor such as melanoma, head and neck, liver or kidney cancer. Each CDR3 is given with its conserved first and last residue. The D gene is left open where the match is weak. Not every row has a clone size; where given, it reads once, few, many or a size class.

J: TRBJ2-5; size: -; D: -; V: TRBV6-5; DNA: TGTGCCAGCAGTTACTCGAAGTGGGGGGGCACAGAGACCCAGTACTTC; CDR3: CASSYSKWGGTETQYF
J: TRBJ2-5; size: -; D: -; V: TRBV4-1; DNA: TGCGCCAGCAGCCTCAACAGGTTCGGGGAGACCCAGTACTTC; CDR3: CASSLNRFGETQYF
J: TRBJ2-4; size: -; D: TRBD2; V: TRBV6-5; DNA: TGTGCCAGCAGTCGCCCGGGGGGTAATAGGAACATTCAGTACTTC; CDR3: CASSRPGGNRNIQYF
J: TRBJ2-7; size: once; D: -; V: TRBV18; DNA: TGTGCCAGCTCACAGGGCAGTTTCTACGAGCAGTACTTC; CDR3: CASSQGSFYEQYF
J: TRBJ2-5; size: -; D: -; V: TRBV4-2; DNA: TGTGCCAGCAGCCAAGGTGAGGGCGCGGAGACCCAGTACTTC; CDR3: CASSQGEGAETQYF
J: TRBJ2-3; size: -; D: TRBD2; V: TRBV6-1; DNA: TGTGCCAGCAGTGAATGGGCTAGCGGGAGAACAGATACGCAGTATTTT; CDR3: CASSEWASGRTDTQYF
J: TRBJ2-1; size: -; D: TRBD2; V: TRBV4-2; DNA: TGTGCCAGCAGCCGTACCCTAGCGGGAGCATACAATGAGCAGTTCTTC; CDR3: CASSRTLAGAYNEQFF
J: TRBJ1-2; size: -; D: -; V: TRBV2; DNA: TGTGCCAGCAGTGCCGTTTGGGGCGTCACCTTC; CDR3: CASSAVWGVTF
J: TRBJ1-4; size: -; D: -; V: TRBV27; DNA: TGTGCCAGCAGGTCCTTCGGTGCAACTAATGAAAAACTGTTTTTT; CDR3: CASRSFGATNEKLFF
J: TRBJ2-7; size: -; D: -; V: TRBV7-2; DNA: TGTGCCAGCAGCTTAGCGCTCGGAAATTACGAGCAGTACTTC; CDR3: CASSLALGNYEQYF
J: TRBJ2-7; size: -; D: TRBD2; V: TRBV5-6; DNA: TGTGCCAGCAGCTTTGGCGGGAGAGATTACGAGCAGTACTTC; CDR3: CASSFGGRDYEQYF
J: TRBJ1-5; size: -; D: -; V: TRBV10-1; DNA: TGCGCCAGCAGAAATAGGACCAATCTGGACCACTATAGCAATCAGCCCCAGCATTTT; CDR3: CASRNRTNLDHYSNQPQHF
J: TRBJ2-6; size: -; D: -; V: TRBV5-5; DNA: TGTGCCAGCAGCTTGGGGGTGTCTGGGGCCAACGTCCTGACTTTC; CDR3: CASSLGVSGANVLTF
J: TRBJ1-3; size: -; D: -; V: TRBV18; DNA: TGTGCCAGCTCACCTTCAGAAGGCTCTGGAAACACCATATATTTT; CDR3: CASSPSEGSGNTIYF
J: TRBJ2-7; size: once; D: -; V: TRBV5-5; DNA: TGTGCCAGCAGCTTGGCGGCTTTCTCCTACGAGCAGTACTTC; CDR3: CASSLAAFSYEQYF
J: TRBJ2-5; size: -; D: -; V: TRBV1; DNA: TGCACCAGCAGCCACCCTTCGCGAGGATACCAAGAGACCCAGTACTTC; CDR3: CTSSHPSRGYQETQYF
J: TRBJ2-5; size: -; D: -; V: TRBV7-9; DNA: TGTGCCAGCAGTGACGGGGCGGAAGAGACCCAGTACTTC; CDR3: CASSDGAEETQYF
J: TRBJ2-3; size: -; D: -; V: TRBV7-2; DNA: TGTGCCAGCAGCTTAGGCGTCTGGAACACAGATACGCAGTATTTT; CDR3: CASSLGVWNTDTQYF
J: TRBJ2-2; size: -; D: TRBD1; V: TRBV6-5; DNA: TGTGCCAGCAGTTACTCAATTACAGGGGGCTCCGGGGAGCTGTTTTTT; CDR3: CASSYSITGGSGELFF
J: TRBJ2-4; size: -; D: -; V: TRBV5-6; DNA: TGTGCCAGCAGCTTGGGGCGAGCCAAAAACATTCAGTACTTC; CDR3: CASSLGRAKNIQYF
J: TRBJ2-6; size: few; D: -; V: TRBV11-2; DNA: TGTGCCAGCAGCTTAAGAGCGAGCTCTGGGGCCAACGTCCTGACTTTC; CDR3: CASSLRASSGANVLTF
J: TRBJ2-7; size: -; D: -; V: TRBV11-3; DNA: TGTGCCAGCAGCTTACGGGGCGAGCAGTACTTC; CDR3: CASSLRGEQYF
J: TRBJ1-1; size: few; D: -; V: TRBV5-1; DNA: TGCGCCAGCAGCTTGAGACAGAGTCGGGGGAACACTGAAGCTTTCTTT; CDR3: CASSLRQSRGNTEAFF
J: TRBJ1-1; size: few; D: -; V: TRBV7-9; DNA: TGTGCCAGCAGCTTAGACTGGATGTGGGACAAAGCTTTCTTT; CDR3: CASSLDWMWDKAFF
J: TRBJ1-1; size: -; D: -; V: TRBV27; DNA: TGTGCCAGCAGGAGAGAAGGGACGGTGAACACTGAAGCTTTCTTT; CDR3: CASRREGTVNTEAFF
J: TRBJ2-7; size: -; D: TRBD1; V: TRBV5-1; DNA: TGCGCCAGCAGCCAGCAGGGGGGACAGGGGAACGAGCAGTACTTC; CDR3: CASSQQGGQGNEQYF
J: TRBJ2-5; size: -; D: -; V: TRBV5-1; DNA: TGCGCCAGTCACCCGGGGCTATATGGACAAGAGACCCAGTACTTC; CDR3: CASHPGLYGQETQYF
J: TRBJ2-1; size: -; D: -; V: TRBV15; DNA: TGTGCCACCAGCAGAGATATCGGGCCTTACAATGAGCAGTTCTTC; CDR3: CATSRDIGPYNEQFF
J: TRBJ2-1; size: -; D: -; V: TRBV29-1; DNA: TGCAGCGTTGCCAATCCCAATGAGCAGTTCTTC; CDR3: CSVANPNEQFF
J: TRBJ1-4; size: -; D: TRBD1; V: TRBV7-6; DNA: TGTGCCAGCAGCGTTACAGGGGCGACAAATGAAAAACTGTTTTTT; CDR3: CASSVTGATNEKLFF
J: TRBJ1-1; size: -; D: -; V: TRBV20-1; DNA: TGCAGTGCTAGGAATCAAGGGTCAGCTTTCTTT; CDR3: CSARNQGSAFF
J: TRBJ2-7; size: -; D: -; V: TRBV11-3; DNA: TGTGCCAGCACCTTAACTAGCAGCCACGAGCAGTACTTC; CDR3: CASTLTSSHEQYF
J: TRBJ2-3; size: -; D: TRBD1; V: TRBV14; DNA: TGTGCCAGCAGCGTATACAGGGGAACCACAGATACGCAGTATTTT; CDR3: CASSVYRGTTDTQYF
J: TRBJ2-1; size: -; D: -; V: TRBV2; DNA: TGTGCCAGCAGTGAGGGGGAGTTAAGCCAGTTCTTC; CDR3: CASSEGELSQFF
J: TRBJ2-3; size: once; D: -; V: TRBV6-6; DNA: TGTGCCAGCAAATGGGATACGCAGTATTTT; CDR3: CASKWDTQYF
J: TRBJ1-4; size: -; D: TRBD1; V: TRBV5-1; DNA: TGCGCCAGCAGCCTCGGGACAGATAATGAAAAACTGTTTTTT; CDR3: CASSLGTDNEKLFF
J: TRBJ2-5; size: -; D: -; V: TRBV19; DNA: TGTGCCAGTAGCCCTTCGGGGTGGGGGCAAGAGACCCAGTACTTC; CDR3: CASSPSGWGQETQYF